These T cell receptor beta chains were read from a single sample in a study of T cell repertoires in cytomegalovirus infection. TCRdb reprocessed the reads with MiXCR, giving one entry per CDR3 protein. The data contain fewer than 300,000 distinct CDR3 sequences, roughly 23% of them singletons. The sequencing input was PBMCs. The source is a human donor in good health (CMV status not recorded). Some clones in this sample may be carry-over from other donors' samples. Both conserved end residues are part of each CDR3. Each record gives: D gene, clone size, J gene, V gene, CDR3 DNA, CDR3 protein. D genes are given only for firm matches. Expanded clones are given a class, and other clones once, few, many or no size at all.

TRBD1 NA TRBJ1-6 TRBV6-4 TGTGCCAGCAGTGTGGGTATAGGGGGCCAATCACCCCTCCACTTT CASSVGIGGQSPLHF
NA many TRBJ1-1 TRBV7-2 TGTGCCAGCAGCTTGGGGGCTTTGAACACTGAAGCTTTCTTT CASSLGALNTEAFF
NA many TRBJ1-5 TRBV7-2 TGTGCCAGCAGCTTAGCGGGGCGGGGTCACCAGCCCCAGCATTTT CASSLAGRGHQPQHF
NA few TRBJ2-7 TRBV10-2 TGCGCCAGCAGTGATCCGGACGGCTACGAGCAGTACTTC CASSDPDGYEQYF
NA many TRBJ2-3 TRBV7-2 TGTGCCAGCAGCCCTGGTCGGACAGATACGCAGTATTTT CASSPGRTDTQYF
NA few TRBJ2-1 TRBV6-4 TGTGCCAGCAGTAGCGAGGGGCCCCCGGCGTCGAGTGAGCAGTTCTTC CASSSEGPPASSEQFF
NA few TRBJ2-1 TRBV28 TGTGCCAGCAGTTTATTTGGGTTCGGCAATGAGCAGTTCTTC CASSLFGFGNEQFF
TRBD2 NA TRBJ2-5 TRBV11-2 TGTGCCAGCAGCTACCGGACGGGGGGAAAAGAGACCCAGTACTTC CASSYRTGGKETQYF
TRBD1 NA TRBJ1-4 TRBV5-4 TGTGCCAGCAGCTTGTCGGTTCGGACAGGAACTAATGAAAAACTGTTTTTT CASSLSVRTGTNEKLFF
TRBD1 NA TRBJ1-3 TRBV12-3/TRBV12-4 TGTGCCAGCAGTCCGGGACAGAGTTCTGGAAACACCATATATTTT CASSPGQSSGNTIYF
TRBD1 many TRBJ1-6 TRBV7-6 TGTGCCAGCAGCTTGAGTCCCGGGACAGGGGGCCCTACCTCACCCCTCCACTTT CASSLSPGTGGPTSPLHF
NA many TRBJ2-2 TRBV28 TGTGCCAGCAGTTTTGCCGGGAACAAAAGGGAGCTGTTTTTT CASSFAGNKRELFF
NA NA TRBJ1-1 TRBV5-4 TGTGCCAGCAGCTTCGCGGGGTGGGGCACTGAAGCTTTCTTT CASSFAGWGTEAFF
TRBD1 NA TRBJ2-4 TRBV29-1 TGCAGCGTTAAGTGGACAGGCATCAAAAACATTCAGTACTTC CSVKWTGIKNIQYF
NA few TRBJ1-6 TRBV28 TGTGCCAGCAGCCGCCCGGCCACACCCCTCCACTTT CASSRPATPLHF
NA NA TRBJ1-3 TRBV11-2 TGTGCCAGCAGCTTGGATCCTCCCGGGGGTCTCTCTGGAAACACCATATATTTT CASSLDPPGGLSGNTIYF
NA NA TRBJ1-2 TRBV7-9 TGTGACAGCAGCTTTGGTACAGCCTATGGCTACACCTTC CDSSFGTAYGYTF
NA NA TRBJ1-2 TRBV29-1 TGCAGCGCCCTACTTCCCGGGGAGAGGGGAGGCTACACCTTC CSALLPGERGGYTF
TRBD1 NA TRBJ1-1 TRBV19 TGTGCCAGTAGTGACAGGGATGAAACTGAAGCTTTCTTT CASSDRDETEAFF
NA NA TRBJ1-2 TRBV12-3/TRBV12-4 TGTGCCAGCAGTTTCCGAGGGGCGCCTGGCTACACCTTC CASSFRGAPGYTF
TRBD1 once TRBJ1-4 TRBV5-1 TGCGCCAGCAGCTCGGGGACAGGTGATAATGAAAAACTGTTTTTT CASSSGTGDNEKLFF
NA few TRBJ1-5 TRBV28 TGTGCCAGCAGTTTCGCGGTTTTGAATCAGCCCCAGCATTTT CASSFAVLNQPQHF
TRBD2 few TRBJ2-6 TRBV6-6 TGTGCCTCCGAAAGTATCCCGGGGGGAAACTCTGGGGCCAACGTCCTGACTTTC CASESIPGGNSGANVLTF
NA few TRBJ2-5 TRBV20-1 TGCAGTGGGGAGTTAGTGATACAAGAGACCCAGTACTTC CSGELVIQETQYF
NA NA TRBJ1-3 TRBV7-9 TGTGCCAGCAGCTTAGCGGGCTCCTACCGGGGAAACACCATATATTTT CASSLAGSYRGNTIYF
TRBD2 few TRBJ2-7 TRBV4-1 TGCGCCAGCAGCCAAACCTCCGGGACTAGTAGCTACGAGCAGTACTTC CASSQTSGTSSYEQYF
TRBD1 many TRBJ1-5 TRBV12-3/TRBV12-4 TGTGCCAGCAGTTTGACAGGGGCCAATCAGCCCCAGCATTTT CASSLTGANQPQHF
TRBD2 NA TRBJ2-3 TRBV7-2 TGTGCCAGCAGCTTGGGGGGACTAGCCCCAGATACGCAGTATTTT CASSLGGLAPDTQYF
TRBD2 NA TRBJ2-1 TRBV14 TGTGCCAGCAGCCAGGGTCCAAGGACACGGGAGGGTAGCGGGACTTCCTACAATGAGCAGTTCTTC CASSQGPRTREGSGTSYNEQFF
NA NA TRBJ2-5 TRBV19 TGTGCCAGTAGGACGGGCGTGGGGGAGACCCAGTACTTC CASRTGVGETQYF
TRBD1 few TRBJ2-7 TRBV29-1 TGCAGCGTTGAAGATCGGGACAGGCAGTACTTC CSVEDRDRQYF
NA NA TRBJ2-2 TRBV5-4 TGTGCCAGCAGCTGGCCCACCGGGGAGCTGTTTTTT CASSWPTGELFF
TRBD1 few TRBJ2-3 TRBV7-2 TGTGCCAGCAGCTCATCCTTCGCAGGGGGCACCACAGATACGCAGTATTTT CASSSSFAGGTTDTQYF
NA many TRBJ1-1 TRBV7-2 TGTGCCAGCAGCTTTTTCACCACGAACACTGAAGCTTTCTTT CASSFFTTNTEAFF
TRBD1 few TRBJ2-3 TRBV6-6 TGTGCCAGCAGTTTAGGACAGGTTGCAGGTACGCAGTATTTT CASSLGQVAGTQYF
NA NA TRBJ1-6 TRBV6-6 TGTGCCAGCACCTCTGGGAATTCACCCCTCCACTTT CASTSGNSPLHF
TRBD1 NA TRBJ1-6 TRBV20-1 TGCAGTGCTACCCTGGACAGGGGTTATTCACCCCTCCACTTT CSATLDRGYSPLHF
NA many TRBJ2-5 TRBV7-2 TGTGCCAGCAGCTTAGAAAGGGAGACCCAGTACTTC CASSLERETQYF
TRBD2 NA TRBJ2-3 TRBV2 TGTGCCAGCAGCCGGACTAGCGGGGGATTAGATACGCAGTATTTT CASSRTSGGLDTQYF
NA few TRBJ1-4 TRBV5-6 TGTGCCAGCAGCTGGGGGGGGCCGCCTAATGAAAAACTGTTTTTT CASSWGGPPNEKLFF
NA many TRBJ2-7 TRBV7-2 TGTGCCAGCAGCTTCCGGGACGCACGCTTCGGCGAGCAGTACTTC CASSFRDARFGEQYF
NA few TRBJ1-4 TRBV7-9 TGTGCCAGCAGCTTAGGGGACGGAAGGTCCAATGAAAAACTGTTTTTT CASSLGDGRSNEKLFF